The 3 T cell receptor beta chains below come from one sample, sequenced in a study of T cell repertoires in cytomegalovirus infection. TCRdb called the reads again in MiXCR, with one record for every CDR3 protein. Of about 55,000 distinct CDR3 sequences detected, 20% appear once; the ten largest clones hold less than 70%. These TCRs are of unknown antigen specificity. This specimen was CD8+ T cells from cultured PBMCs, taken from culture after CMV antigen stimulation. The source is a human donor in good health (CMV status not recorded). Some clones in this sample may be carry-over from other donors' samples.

CDR3 DNA: TGTGCCAGCAGCCCAAGACAGGACAAGCAGTACTTC. Its translation: CASSPRQDKQYF. V usage is TRBV7-6 and J usage is TRBJ2-7; a weak D match, TRBD1 (6 bases). The V gene lost 5 bases and the J gene lost 8 bases, with 13 bases spanning the gap. This CDR3 has 12 residues. The V gene's germline CDR1 is SGHVS and CDR2 FNYEAQ.

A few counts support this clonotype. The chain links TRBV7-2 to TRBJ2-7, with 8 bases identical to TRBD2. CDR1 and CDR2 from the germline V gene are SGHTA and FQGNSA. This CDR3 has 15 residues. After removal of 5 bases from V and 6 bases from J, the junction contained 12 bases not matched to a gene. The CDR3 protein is CASSLQTSGRGEQYF. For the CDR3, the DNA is TGTGCCAGCAGCCTCCAAACCAGCGGGAGAGGCGAGCAGTACTTC.

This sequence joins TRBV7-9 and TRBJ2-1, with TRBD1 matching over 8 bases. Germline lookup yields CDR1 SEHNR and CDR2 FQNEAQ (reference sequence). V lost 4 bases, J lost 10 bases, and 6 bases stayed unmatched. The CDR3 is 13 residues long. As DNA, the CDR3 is TGTGCCAGCAGCTCGGACAGGGCGGGGGAGCAGTTCTTC. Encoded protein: CASSSDRAGEQFF.